The source of this T cell receptor (beta chain) is a study of early T cells in non-severe SARS-CoV-2 infection. About the study: Unsorted whole-blood RNA was sequenced in bulk, leaving chains unpaired.

Trimming removed 2 bases at V and 7 bases at J, with 6 bases between. The CDR3 extends over 12 amino acids. Germline V CDR1 and CDR2: MNHEY, SVGAGI. This clonotype was counted a few times. Antigen specificity is unknown. Broader study findings: VDJdb-based annotation leaned toward anti-spike CD8 responses and missed private and CD4 specificities.

Attachment of unique molecular identifiers to individual cDNA molecules was performed. One entry per CDR3 protein, called by TCRdb with MiXCR from the 5' RACE reads. The sample includes approximately 43,000 distinct CDR3 sequences, roughly 7.1% of them seen just once. The source material was whole blood. The TCR comes from an adult who was a healthcare worker with PCR-confirmed SARS-CoV-2 infection or an uninfected control (not recorded which). This rearrangement joins TRBV6-5 to TRBJ2-1, with D possibly being TRBD1 (5 bases). The chain's CDR3 is CASSYGQNEQFF. Written as DNA, the CDR3 is TGTGCCAGCAGTTACGGACAAAATGAGCAGTTCTTC.